The 5 T cell receptor beta chains listed next were all sequenced from one sample in a study of CD8+ T cells in alopecia areata. After isolation, RNA underwent reverse transcription to generate cDNA as the sequencing template. Produced via immunoSEQ multiplex PCR; TCRdb's table is partial and in-frame only. The sample has some 220,000 clones; about 50% are singletons. Described treatment: oral pan-JAK inhibitor, 5-10 mg twice daily. The specimen was CD4+ T cells sorted from blood, collected at week 4, from a patient treated with tofacitinib. These receptors were obtained from a human donor with alopecia areata.

The chain carries TRBV30 and TRBJ1-2; maybe TRBD1 (6 bases). Trimming left V 0 bases short and J 5 bases short, with 19 bases between. This CDR3 comprises 16 residues. Germline V gene sequence: CDR1 GTSNPN, CDR2 SVGIG (reference sequence). CDR3 sequence reads: CAWSVHRVTPGYGYTF. As DNA, the CDR3 is TGTGCCTGGAGTGTACACAGGGTAACCCCTGGATATGGCTACACCTTC.

V gene TRBV29-1 combines with J gene TRBJ1-1, with unresolved D. V was pared by 6 bases and J by 3 bases, with 14 bases between. This CDR3 has 13 residues. Per the germline V gene, CDR1 is SQVTM and CDR2 is ANQGSEA. The CDR3 DNA is TGCAGCGTCCGAGGTCGGCAGTACACTGAAGCTTTCTTT. Translating it yields CSVRGRQYTEAFF.

This chain uses TRBV7-3 with TRBJ2-3, with 10 bases that match TRBD1. Germline trimming cut 5 bases from V and 5 bases from J; bases unmatched to any gene: 7. Germline lookup yields CDR1 SGHTA and CDR2 FQGTGA. The CDR3 covers 15 residues. CDR3 loop: CASSTGTGVRDTQYF. The CDR3 DNA reads TGTGCCAGCAGCACCGGGACAGGGGTTCGAGATACGCAGTATTTT.

This chain joins TRBV20-1 and TRBJ1-1, with D uncertain. The germline gives CDR1 DFQATT, CDR2 SNEGSKA (reference sequence). V lost 7 bases and J lost 5, with 8 bases in between. This CDR3 spans 10 amino acids. The CDR3 DNA reads TGCAGTGTCGCCCGGACTGAAGCTTTCTTT. As protein: CSVARTEAFF.

The chain is built from TRBV5-6 and TRBJ1-1; D ambiguous. The V end lost 4 bases, the J end lost 5 bases, and 12 bases lay between the germline ends. Per the germline V gene, CDR1 is SGHDT and CDR2 is YYEEEE. The CDR3 loop spans 13 amino acids. The CDR3 DNA reads TGTGCCAGCAGCAAGGAAGGGCGGACTGAAGCTTTCTTT. It codes for CASSKEGRTEAFF.